Presented here are 31 T cell receptor beta chains from one specimen sequenced in a study of shared clonotypes between healthy human individuals. Assay used: immunoSEQ multiplex PCR; TCRdb lists only in-frame clones, some missing. The sample lists 2 million to 2.5 million clones; 85% to 95% were seen once. The sequencing input was naive CD4+ T cells sorted from blood. The subset is: CD45RA+ positively selected. The receptors here all came from a man younger than 35 in good health.

The chain couples TRBV18 to TRBJ2-7, with TRBD2 matching over 8 bases. The CDR3 extends over 15 amino acids. Trimming cost V 3 bases and J 3 bases; bases outside gene matches: 7. Germline V lookup: CDR1 KGHSH, CDR2 LQKENI. CDR3 in amino acids: CASSPPGGAFYEQYF. The CDR3 DNA is TGTGCCAGCTCACCTCCGGGGGGGGCCTTCTACGAGCAGTACTTC.

A remark on this clone: In the same sample, other DNA sequences code for this CDR3. V and J are TRBV19 and TRBJ1-6; D ambiguous. Germline loops: CDR1 LNHDA, CDR2 SQIVND (reference sequence). Trimming pared 5 bases from V and 2 bases from J, leaving 7 bases between. The CDR3 runs to 14 residues. The CDR3 sequence is CASSSTAYNSPLHF. As DNA, the CDR3 is TGTGCCAGTAGTTCCACGGCCTATAATTCACCCCTCCACTTT. The full variable domain, with the rest looked up from reference TRBV19 and TRBJ1-6, is DGGITQSPKYLFRKEGQNVTLSCEQNLNHDAMYWYRQDPGQGLRLIYYSQIVNDFQKGDIAEGYSVSREKKESFPLTVTSAQKNPTAFYLCASSSTAYNSPLHFGNGTRLTVT.

The chain couples TRBV2 to TRBJ1-2; the match to TRBD1 covers 7 bases. With 0 bases clipped from V and 6 bases from J, the junction kept 4 bases outside the gene matches. Germline CDR1 reads SNHLY; CDR2 reads FYNNEI. This CDR3 has 14 residues. The CDR3: CASSEAVQGDGYTF. CDR3 DNA sequence: TGTGCCAGCAGTGAAGCGGTTCAGGGGGATGGCTACACCTTC.

The chain links TRBV10-3 to TRBJ2-3, with 10 nucleotides matching TRBD2. The ends lost 0 bases at V and 0 bases at J; junction bases unmatched: 9. This CDR3 has 19 amino acids. Germline CDR1 is ENHRY and CDR2 is SYGVKD. CDR3 bases: TGTGCCATCAGTGAGTCACTACCCCGACTAGCGGGTAGCACAGATACGCAGTATTTT. Translating it yields CAISESLPRLAGSTDTQYF.

The chain links TRBV28 to TRBJ1-2; 7 bases match TRBD1. This CDR3 has 17 amino acids. Germline V gives CDR1 MDHEN, CDR2 SYDVKM. Unmatched junction bases numbered 18, after V lost 7 bases and J lost 4 bases. The CDR3 spells CASTPLTGLPQIYGYTF. DNA of the CDR3: TGTGCCAGCACCCCCCTGACAGGGCTACCACAGATCTATGGCTACACCTTC.

About this clone itself: Germline is not matched at one junction end, which may reflect a read error. The rearrangement links TRBV18 to TRBJ1-1; 9 nucleotides match TRBD1. The CDR3 covers 16 residues. CDR1 is KGHSH, CDR2 LQKENI, per germline. As DNA, the CDR3 is TGTGCCAGCTCCCCACAGGGGGCAGGTTTGAACACTGAAGCTTTCTTT. It translates to CASSPQGAGLNTEAFF. The whole variable domain, filled in from reference TRBV18 and TRBJ1-1, reads NAGVMQNPRHLVRRRGQEARLRCSPMKGHSHVYWYRQLPEEGLKFMVYLQKENIIDESGMPKERFSAEFPKEGPSILRIQQVVRGDSAAYFCASSPQGAGLNTEAFFGQGTRLTVV.

The table lists this clone with a count of one. The gene calls are TRBV30 and TRBJ1-1; TRBD1 matches at 10 bases. The germline V gene has CDR1 GTSNPN and CDR2 SVGIG (reference sequence). The CDR3 runs 14 residues. With V trimmed by 1 base and J by 5 bases, 4 bases remained unmatched. The CDR3: CAWSAGTGATEAFF. The CDR3 DNA reads TGTGCCTGGAGTGCCGGGACAGGGGCTACTGAAGCTTTCTTT.

This chain uses TRBV7-2 with TRBJ2-1; 8 bases align to TRBD2. CDR1 and CDR2 from the germline V gene are SGHTA and FQGNSA. CDR3 length equals 18 residues. Unmatched junction bases numbered 12, after V lost 0 bases and J lost 5 bases. Written as DNA, the CDR3 is TGTGCCAGCAGCTTAGCGCTTTCGGCTAGCGGGTCCAACAATGAGCAGTTCTTC. This codes for CASSLALSASGSNNEQFF.

The genes are TRBV10-3 and TRBJ1-5, with D maybe TRBD1 (6 bases). With 6 bases removed from V and 6 bases from J, the gap between germline ends came to 15 bases. CDR3 length: 14 amino acids. Germline V gives CDR1 ENHRY, CDR2 SYGVKD. CDR3 DNA: TGTGCCATCAGGGGGGGCCAGGGCTCTCAGCCCCAGCATTTT. Amino acid sequence: CAIRGGQGSQPQHF.

V is TRBV30 and J is TRBJ2-7; D is ambiguous. Germline CDR1 and CDR2: GTSNPN and SVGIG (reference sequence). The CDR3 is 13 amino acids. Trimming left V 0 bases short and J 2 bases short, with 8 bases between. This CDR3 reads CAWSVAVPYEQYF. For the CDR3, the DNA is TGTGCCTGGAGTGTGGCGGTCCCCTACGAGCAGTACTTC.

The chain carries TRBV20-1 and TRBJ2-1; D is unresolved. Germline V gives CDR1 DFQATT, CDR2 SNEGSKA (reference sequence). Trimming removed 7 bases at V and 5 bases at J, with 6 bases between. This CDR3 spans 10 amino acids. This CDR3 reads CSGVNNEQFF. Here the CDR3 DNA reads TGCAGTGGGGTGAACAATGAGCAGTTCTTC.

The genes are TRBV27 and TRBJ1-6; D unclear. In germline, CDR1 is MNHEY, CDR2 SMNVEV (reference sequence). The CDR3 spans 13 residues. Trimming left V 3 bases short and J 7 bases short, with 7 bases between. CDR3 region: CASSFVANSPLHF. CDR3 DNA: TGTGCCAGCAGTTTCGTAGCGAATTCACCCCTCCACTTT.

Concerning this clone itself: Other DNA sequences of this sample code for an identical CDR3. CDR3 bases: TGTGCCAGCAGCCCCGGACAGAATTCACCCCTCCACTTT. The encoded protein is CASSPGQNSPLHF. The V and J genes are TRBV7-2 and TRBJ1-6, with D possibly matching TRBD1 (6 bases). CDR3 length: 13 residues. The germline V gene encodes CDR1 SGHTA and CDR2 FQGNSA. Trimming pared 5 bases from V and 7 bases from J, leaving 9 bases between.

The rearrangement joins TRBV25-1 to TRBJ2-2; 10 nucleotides match TRBD2. The CDR3 runs to 16 residues. V trimming: 6 bases; J trimming: 6 bases; junction bases outside the gene matches: 10. CDR1 is MGHDK and CDR2 is SYGVNS in the germline V gene. CDR3 nucleotide sequence: TGTGCCAGCAGCCAGAGCGGGGGGGGAAATCCCGGGGAGCTGTTTTTT. Residues: CASSQSGGGNPGELFF. Looking up the rest from reference TRBV25-1 and TRBJ2-2 gives the full variable domain: EADIYQTPRYLVIGTGKKITLECSQTMGHDKMYWYQQDPGMELHLIHYSYGVNSTEKGDLSSESTVSRIRTEHFPLTLESARPSHTSQYLCASSQSGGGNPGELFFGEGSRLTVL.

This rearrangement joins TRBV5-1 to TRBJ2-2; no clear D gene. V lost 3 bases and J lost 8, with 14 bases in between. CDR3 length equals 14 residues. The V gene's germline CDR1 is SGHRS and CDR2 YFSETQ. The chain's CDR3 is CASSSTTTSGELFF. The CDR3 DNA follows: TGCGCCAGCAGCTCCACAACGACAAGTGGGGAGCTGTTTTTT.

On this clone itself: The sample contains more than one DNA sequence encoding this CDR3. The V gene is TRBV6-1, the J gene TRBJ1-2; 8 bases agree with TRBD1. The CDR3 totals 13 residues. Germline V lookup: CDR1 MNHNS, CDR2 SASEGT. V was pared by 4 bases and J by 4 bases, with 2 bases of the junction left unmatched. The CDR3 protein is CASSATGVYGYTF. The CDR3 DNA reads as TGTGCCAGCAGTGCGACAGGGGTCTATGGCTACACCTTC.

V usage is TRBV30 and J usage is TRBJ1-4, with unresolved D. Germline V gene sequence: CDR1 GTSNPN, CDR2 SVGIG (reference sequence). V shed 2 bases and J shed 4 bases, with 8 bases lying between them. The CDR3 covers 13 residues. The CDR3 loop is CAWSLLHNEKLFF. The CDR3 DNA reads as TGTGCCTGGAGTCTACTGCATAATGAAAAACTGTTTTTT.

This clone has just one count. This chain connects TRBV11-2 to TRBJ1-4; the D is unclear. Deletions cut 5 bases from V and 7 bases from J, with 8 bases between. CDR1 and CDR2 from the germline V gene are SGHAT and FQNNGV. The CDR3 extends over 12 amino acids. CDR3 nucleotide sequence: TGTGCCAGCAGCGCACGGGGTGAAAAACTGTTTTTT. As protein: CASSARGEKLFF. The entire variable domain, with the rest obtained from reference TRBV11-2 and TRBJ1-4, is as follows: EAGVAQSPRYKIIEKRQSVAFWCNPISGHATLYWYQQILGQGPKLLIQFQNNGVVDDSQLPKDRFSAERLKGVDSTLKIQPAKLEDSAVYLCASSARGEKLFFGSGTQLSVL.

CDR3: CASNGQPLNTEAFF. The CDR3 bases are TGTGCCAGCAACGGACAGCCACTAAACACTGAAGCTTTCTTT. The J gene is TRBJ1-1, the V gene TRBV6-1; D perhaps matches TRBD1 (6 bases). The CDR3 contains 14 residues. CDR1 is MNHNS, CDR2 SASEGT, per germline. The V end was cut by 7 bases, the J end by 2 bases, with 14 bases between.

The chain uses TRBV12-1 and TRBJ2-1; the D call in the table, TRBD2, was not verified against the DNA. TRBV12-1 is assigned pseudogene status. The CDR3 totals 17 residues. This CDR3 is CASSFKTSVYPYNEQFF. The CDR3 region has the DNA TGTGCCAGCAGCTTCAAGACTAGCGTATACCCCTATAATGAGCAGTTCTTC.

The V and J genes are TRBV25-1 and TRBJ2-2, with D possibly TRBD1 on 5 matching bases. This CDR3 spans 12 amino acids. V was pared by 6 bases and J by 7 bases, with 9 bases between. The germline V gene encodes CDR1 MGHDK and CDR2 SYGVNS. CDR3 sequence reads: CASRRGFGELFF. CDR3 DNA: TGTGCCAGCAGAAGGGGATTCGGGGAGCTGTTTTTT.

V and J are TRBV4-1 and TRBJ1-6, with TRBD1 identical over 10 bases. V shed 4 bases and J 7 bases; nucleotides not matched to a gene: 7. The CDR3 is 16 residues long. Per the germline V gene, CDR1 is MGHRA and CDR2 is YSYEKL. This chain's CDR3 is CASSRDRGIANSPLHF. DNA of the CDR3: TGCGCCAGCAGCCGGGACAGGGGAATTGCAAATTCACCCCTCCACTTT.

This chain's CDR3 is CAWSVTGGVNEQYF. DNA of the CDR3: TGTGCCTGGAGTGTAACAGGAGGGGTCAACGAGCAGTACTTC. The rearrangement links TRBV30 to TRBJ2-7, with D possibly TRBD2 on 6 matching bases. The CDR3 has 14 residues. V lost 0 bases and J lost 5, with 14 bases in between. The germline CDR1 and CDR2 sequences are GTSNPN and SVGIG (reference sequence).

This clone was observed once. The gene calls are TRBV28 and TRBJ2-1, with TRBD1 identical over 10 bases. Germline CDR1 MDHEN, CDR2 SYDVKM. After removal of 7 bases from V and 5 bases from J, the junction contained 8 bases not matched to a gene. The CDR3 length is 15 residues. CDR3 coding DNA: TGTGCCAGCATCCCGGGACAGGGGACACACAATGAGCAGTTCTTC. Translating gives CASIPGQGTHNEQFF.

This sequence joins TRBV25-1 and TRBJ1-1, with D possibly matching TRBD1 (5 bases). The CDR3 runs 17 residues. The germline V gene encodes CDR1 MGHDK and CDR2 SYGVNS. The germline V and J ends were trimmed by 4 bases and 2 bases, with 20 bases remaining between them. This chain's CDR3 is CASSGGRREGRNTEAFF. The CDR3 region has the DNA TGTGCCAGCAGTGGAGGCCGTCGTGAGGGGCGAAACACTGAAGCTTTCTTT.

This chain joins TRBV6-5 and TRBJ1-1; D is uncertain. CDR3 length equals 14 residues. From germline, CDR1 is MNHEY and CDR2 SVGAGI. Trimming removed 2 bases at V and 4 bases at J, with 11 bases between. CDR3 in DNA: TGTGCCAGCAGTTACGTTACGGGGATCACTGAAGCTTTCTTT. Translating it yields CASSYVTGITEAFF.

The chain uses TRBV6-5 and TRBJ2-3; D gene ambiguous. Trimming took off 0 bases at V and 1 base at J, with 8 bases between the two ends. Per the germline V gene, CDR1 is MNHEY and CDR2 is SVGAGI. This CDR3 is 15 amino acids long. The CDR3 protein is CASSYSGYGTDTQYF. CDR3 sequence (DNA): TGTGCCAGCAGTTACTCAGGGTATGGCACAGATACGCAGTATTTT.

The chain links TRBV19 to TRBJ1-6, with TRBD1 matching 8 bases. The CDR3 has 16 amino acids. The V gene end was trimmed by 3 bases and the J gene end by 4 bases; junction bases not matched to a gene: 5. CDR1 and CDR2 from the germline V gene are LNHDA and SQIVND (reference sequence). As DNA, the CDR3 is TGTGCCAGTAGTATCGGACAGGGCCTATATAATTCACCCCTCCACTTT. Translating it yields CASSIGQGLYNSPLHF. The complete variable domain, with remaining parts taken from reference TRBV19 and TRBJ1-6, reads DGGITQSPKYLFRKEGQNVTLSCEQNLNHDAMYWYRQDPGQGLRLIYYSQIVNDFQKGDIAEGYSVSREKKESFPLTVTSAQKNPTAFYLCASSIGQGLYNSPLHFGNGTRLTVT.

The chain carries TRBV20-1 and TRBJ2-7; 8 bases match TRBD1. J was trimmed by 5 bases and V by 6 bases; bases with no gene match: 3. The germline gives CDR1 DFQATT, CDR2 SNEGSKA (reference sequence). The CDR3 is 11 residues long. CDR3 DNA: TGCAGTGCCAAGGACAGGGACGAGCAGTACTTC. Its protein product is CSAKDRDEQYF.

The V gene is TRBV10-1, the J gene TRBJ2-3; 12 nucleotides align to TRBD2. Germline V lookup: CDR1 WNHNN, CDR2 SYGVQD (reference sequence). The CDR3 is made up of 14 amino acids. V lost 5 bases, J lost 3 bases, and 0 bases stayed unmatched. This CDR3 reads CASSLAGGTDTQYF. The CDR3 bases are TGCGCCAGCAGTCTAGCGGGAGGGACAGATACGCAGTATTTT.

The V gene is TRBV9, the J gene TRBJ2-3, with D perhaps TRBD2 (6 bases). CDR1 and CDR2 (germline): SGDLS, YYNGEE. V dropped 3 bases and J dropped 6 bases, with 14 bases sitting between them. This CDR3 spans 14 amino acids. The CDR3 DNA reads TGTGCCAGCAGCGCGAGCGGGTCTTCGGATACGCAGTATTTT. As protein: CASSASGSSDTQYF.